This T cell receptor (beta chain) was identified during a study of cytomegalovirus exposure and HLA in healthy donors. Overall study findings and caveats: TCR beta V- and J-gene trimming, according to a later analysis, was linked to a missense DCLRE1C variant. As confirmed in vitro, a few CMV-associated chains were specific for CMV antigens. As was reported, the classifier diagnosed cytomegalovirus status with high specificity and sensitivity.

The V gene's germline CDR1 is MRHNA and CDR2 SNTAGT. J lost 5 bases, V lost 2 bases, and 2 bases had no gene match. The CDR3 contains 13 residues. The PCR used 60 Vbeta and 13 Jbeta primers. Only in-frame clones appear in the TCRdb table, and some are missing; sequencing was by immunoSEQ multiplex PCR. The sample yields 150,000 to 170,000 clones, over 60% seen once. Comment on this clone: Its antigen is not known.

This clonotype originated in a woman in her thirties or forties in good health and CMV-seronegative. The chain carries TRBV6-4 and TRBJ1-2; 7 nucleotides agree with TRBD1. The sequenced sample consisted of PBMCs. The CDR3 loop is CASSDPQGYGYTF. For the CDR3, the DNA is TGTGCCAGCAGTGACCCACAGGGGTATGGCTACACCTTC.